This T cell receptor beta chain is drawn from a study of glioma-infiltrating T cells (dated by TCRdb to 2016 to 2018). Context from the whole study: TCR alpha- and beta-chain repertoires were sequenced from glioma tissue, non-neoplastic brain tissue and matched peripheral blood mononuclear cells. The paired cohort comprised three low-grade glioma patients, 8 or 9 primary glioblastoma patients and three non-glioma patients contributing non-neoplastic brain tissue. Each tissue-infiltrating repertoire was compared with the same patient's peripheral blood repertoire to measure divergence between tissue and blood T-cell populations. Paper-wide results and their limitations: VJ-independent divergence between tissue and blood was lower than expected in non-neoplastic patients but higher than expected in all gliomas, particularly low-grade gliomas. Group comparisons rested on small numbers: three non-neoplastic, three low-grade glioma and eight glioblastoma patients. Only a very small number of CDR3 sequences turned up in both tissue and blood, a result put down to high CDR3 diversity combined with limited sampling.

The iRepertoire nested amplicon-rescue multiplex PCR (arm-PCR) platform was used to amplify TCR alpha and beta CDR3 regions from RNA. One-step reverse transcription and amplification used roughly 100-450 ng of tissue mRNA or PBMC total RNA as input. After bead purification, a secondary multiplex PCR added Illumina adapters, and libraries were gel-purified between 200 and 400 bp. Internal 6-nucleotide barcodes were carried by the libraries and were used for demultiplexing. Sequencing of the libraries was done on an Illumina MiSeq using 2x220 or 2x250 nucleotide paired-end reads. In the original analysis: Paired reads were merged with FLASH 1.2.11 and aligned to the GRCh37 human genome with BWA-MEM before extracting TRA and TRB reads. For V and J assignment, an IMGT-derived reference of cassette sequences and CDR3 motifs that included pseudogenes was used. Reads were translated in three frames, and productive CDR3s were defined by a C…FGXG motif without stop codons. Clonotypes were defined as unique combinations of V-J cassette pair and CDR3 amino acid sequence. Reads were filtered by Hamming distance, with the threshold set by the sequence error rate of each sample in mapped regions. TCRdb redid the processing of the public reads, applying fastp at Q25 and MiXCR, and retained in-frame beta chains. Merged by CDR3 protein, the rows form single entries marked with the most common genes and DNA. These V and J calls originate from TCRdb's pipeline instead of the authors' own analysis. This sample holds about 200,000 distinct CDR3 sequences; 32% were observed only once. The top ten clonotypes cover 20% to 25% of the sample.

As encoded in the germline V gene, CDR1 is MNHNS while CDR2 is SASEGT. The junction shows trimming of 5 bases on V and 2 bases on J, and the gene matches do not reach 3 bases of it. Including the terminal cysteine and phenylalanine, the CDR3 comprises 14 residues. Solely the CDR3 DNA is kept, with 42 bases framed from the first base. This clonotype occurred many times. Its antigen remains unidentified. Per-nucleotide qualities are absent, and no much larger clonotype sits a single base away. Source material: glioma tissue, nonneoplastic brain tissue, or PBMCs (not recorded which). The receptor comes from a human donor with low-grade glioma or glioblastoma, undergoing nonglioma brain surgery, or in good health (not recorded which). The sequence links TRBV6-1 to TRBJ2-1, with TRBD1 matching 7 junction bases. The nucleotide sequence reads TGTGCCAGCAGTCGACAGGGCCCCTACAATGAGCAGTTCTTC. This codes for CASSRQGPYNEQFF.